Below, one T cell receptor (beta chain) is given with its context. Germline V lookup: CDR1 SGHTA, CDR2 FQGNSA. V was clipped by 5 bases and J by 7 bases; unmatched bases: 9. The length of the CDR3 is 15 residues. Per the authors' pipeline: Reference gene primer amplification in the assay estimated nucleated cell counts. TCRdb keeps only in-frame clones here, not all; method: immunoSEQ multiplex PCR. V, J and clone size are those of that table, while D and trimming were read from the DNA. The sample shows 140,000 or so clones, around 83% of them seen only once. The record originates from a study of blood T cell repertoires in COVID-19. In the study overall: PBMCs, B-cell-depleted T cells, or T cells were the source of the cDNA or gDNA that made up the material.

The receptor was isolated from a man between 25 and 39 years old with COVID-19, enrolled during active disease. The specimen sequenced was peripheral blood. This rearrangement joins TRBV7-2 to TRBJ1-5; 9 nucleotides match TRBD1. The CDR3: CASSPGTGRMQPQHF. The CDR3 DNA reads TGTGCCAGCAGCCCCGGGACAGGGAGGATGCAGCCCCAGCATTTT.